This T cell receptor beta chain was observed in a study of blood T cell repertoires in COVID-19. The length of the CDR3 is 14 residues. Germline V gives CDR1 LNHNV, CDR2 YYDKDF (reference sequence). Trimming cost V 4 bases and J 10 bases, with 14 bases left between them. Clones were read by immunoSEQ multiplex PCR, and TCRdb kept only the in-frame ones, dropping some. The table lists more than 85,000 clones, about four fifths of them singletons. The TCR sequence derives from a man older than 75 with acute or convalescent COVID-19. The V gene is TRBV15, the J gene TRBJ1-6; D perhaps matches TRBD1 (5 bases). Sequencing was performed on peripheral blood. The CDR3 sequence is CATSIPGGYSPLHF. CDR3 sequence (DNA): TGTGCCACCAGCATCCCCGGGGGGTACTCACCCCTCCACTTT.